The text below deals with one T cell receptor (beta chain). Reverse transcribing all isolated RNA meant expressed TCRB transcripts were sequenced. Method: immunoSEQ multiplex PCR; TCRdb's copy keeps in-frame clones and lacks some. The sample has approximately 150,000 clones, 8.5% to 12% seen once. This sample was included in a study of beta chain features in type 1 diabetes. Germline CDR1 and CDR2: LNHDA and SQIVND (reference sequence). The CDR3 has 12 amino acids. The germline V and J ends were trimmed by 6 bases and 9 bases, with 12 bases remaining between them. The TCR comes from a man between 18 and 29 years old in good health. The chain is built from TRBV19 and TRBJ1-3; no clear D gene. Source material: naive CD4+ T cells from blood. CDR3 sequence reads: CASSLPEGTIYF. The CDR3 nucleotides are TGTGCCAGTAGCCTCCCGGAGGGCACCATATATTTT.